This T cell receptor beta chain came from a study of tumor and adjacent non-tumor tissue in lung cancer. A remark on this clonotype: Just one base apart from a much larger clone, this may be a read error.

The CDR3 extends over 15 amino acids. Germline-derived CDR1 and CDR2 are SGHVS and FQNEAQ. V shed 7 bases, J shed 9 bases, and the junction held 15 bases outside the gene matches. Three rounds of nested PCR, following a modified ARM-PCR protocol, produced the TCRbeta library. One entry per CDR3 protein results from TCRdb running MiXCR on the multiplex PCR reads. The data contain approximately 82,000 distinct CDR3 sequences, just over 75% of them singletons. No cell sorting was done before RNA was extracted from the tissue. Distant lung tissue was collected more than 3 cm away from the tumor edge. What was sequenced was distant non-tumor lung tissue. V gene TRBV7-8 combines with J gene TRBJ2-3; TRBD2 aligns across 8 bases. The origin of this receptor is a man aged 65 to 85 with non-small cell lung cancer. The CDR3 loop reads CASIHFPERGGTQYF. DNA of the CDR3: TGTGCCAGCATCCACTTCCCGGAACGGGGGGGGACGCAGTATTTT.